The present T cell receptor (beta chain) was sequenced within a study of yellow fever vaccine responses in identical twins. As for this clonotype: What it recognizes is unknown.

Findings of the study overall: In identical twins, vaccine T cell responses appeared partly shared and partly individual.

TCRdb called the RT-PCR reads again in MiXCR, with one record for every CDR3 protein. This table has approximately 32,000 distinct CDR3 sequences, about 61% appearing once. V trimming: 4 bases; J trimming: 5 bases; junction bases outside the gene matches: 7. From germline, CDR1 is SQVTM and CDR2 ANQGSEA. The CDR3 loop spans 13 amino acids. Sequenced material: T cells from blood (PBMCs), unsorted or a sorted subset (not recorded which), taken before or after yellow fever vaccination (not recorded which). This chain connects TRBV29-1 to TRBJ2-7; 8 bases map to TRBD1. This clonotype was sampled from a woman between 18 and 29 years old who received the yellow fever vaccine. The DNA of the CDR3 is TGCAGCGTTGTACGGGACAGGTCGGACGAGCAGTACTTC. Encoded protein: CSVVRDRSDEQYF.